The 30 T cell receptor beta chains presented below share a single source sample, sequenced in a study of blood T cell repertoires in COVID-19. Method: immunoSEQ multiplex PCR; TCRdb's copy keeps in-frame clones and lacks some. In the table there are a few hundred thousand clones, 70% to 90% of which are singletons. Sequenced: PBMCs or T cells enriched from blood (not recorded which). The source is a man aged 35 to 55 who had recovered from COVID-19.

This clone was observed a single time. Written as DNA, the CDR3 is TGTGCCAGCAGCCGCCAGTGGTCAGGCGGGGGATATGGCTACACCTTC. Translating gives CASSRQWSGGGYGYTF. V and J are TRBV3-1 (or the pseudogene TRBV3-2) and TRBJ1-2; a weak D match, TRBD1 (5 bases). The ends were cut back, 4 bases at V and 5 bases at J, with 20 bases in the middle. Germline V CDR1 and CDR2: LGHDT, YNNKEL (reference sequence). The CDR3 is 16 residues long.

The chain has TRBV5-4 and TRBJ1-1; 8 bases are a match to TRBD1. CDR3 length equals 12 residues. Germline V gene lookup returns CDR1 SGHNT and CDR2 YYREEE (reference sequence). With 2 bases clipped from V and 11 bases from J, the junction kept 5 bases outside the gene matches. This CDR3 is CASSFSDRGAFF. Written as DNA, the CDR3 is TGTGCCAGCAGCTTTTCCGACAGGGGCGCTTTCTTT.

This clone was detected only once. The rearrangement joins TRBV28 to TRBJ2-1; D might be TRBD2 (6 bases). V lost 8 bases to trimming and J lost 2 bases, with 16 bases between them. This CDR3 has 15 amino acids. Germline CDR1 is MDHEN and CDR2 is SYDVKM. The CDR3 nucleotides read TGTGCCAGCCGTCGGGGGTGGGTCCCCTACAATGAGCAGTTCTTC. Its translation is CASRRGWVPYNEQFF.

The V and J genes are TRBV7-8 and TRBJ2-4, with TRBD1 identical over 9 bases. The CDR3 is 17 amino acids. Germline V gene data show CDR1 as SGHVS and CDR2 as FQNEAQ. Trimming cost V 1 base and J 7 bases; bases outside gene matches: 11. This CDR3 is CASSLEGDGTGLNIQYF. In DNA form, the CDR3 reads TGTGCCAGCAGCTTAGAGGGCGACGGGACAGGGTTGAACATTCAGTACTTC.

The CDR3 DNA follows: TGCGCCAGCAGCTTCGATCCACAGGGTGACACCGGGGAGCTGTTTTTT. Its protein is CASSFDPQGDTGELFF. This rearrangement joins TRBV5-1 to TRBJ2-2, with D possibly TRBD1 on 6 matching bases. The germline V and J ends were trimmed by 2 bases and 3 bases, with 14 bases remaining between them. The germline gives CDR1 SGHRS, CDR2 YFSETQ. The CDR3 is 16 amino acids.

The chain recombines TRBV19 with TRBJ1-5; 7 bases fit TRBD1. The CDR3 covers 18 residues. V shed 3 bases, J shed 0 bases, and the junction held 11 bases outside the gene matches. The germline CDR1 and CDR2 sequences are LNHDA and SQIVND (reference sequence). DNA for the CDR3: TGTGCCAGTAGTATGAGGGGGCAGTCAGCTATTAGCAATCAGCCCCAGCATTTT. This sequence encodes CASSMRGQSAISNQPQHF.

This chain uses TRBV7-6 with TRBJ2-7; a possible D gene is TRBD2 (6 bases). Germline CDR1 and CDR2: SGHVS and FNYEAQ. V lost 2 bases and J lost 0, with 23 bases in between. The CDR3 is made up of 19 amino acids. As DNA, the CDR3 is TGTGCCAGCAGCTTATTGAACTCGGGGACTCCAACGAGCTCCTACGAGCAGTACTTC. Protein: CASSLLNSGTPTSSYEQYF.

About this clone itself: The sample contains more than one DNA sequence encoding this CDR3. The rearrangement uses TRBV28 and TRBJ2-1; 10 bases agree with TRBD2. Germline CDR1 MDHEN, CDR2 SYDVKM. The CDR3 totals 15 residues. With V trimmed by 6 bases and J by 5 bases, 7 bases remained unmatched. The CDR3 nucleotides are TGTGCCAGCAGCCCCCTAGCGGGAGTCGACAATGAGCAGTTCTTC. Its translation: CASSPLAGVDNEQFF.

The genes are TRBV21-1 and TRBJ2-7; TRBD1 is the table's D call, not checked against the DNA. TRBV21-1 is marked as a pseudogene. This CDR3 has 17 residues. CDR3 nucleotides: TGTGCCAGCAGCAAAGCGCAGGGGACAGGAGAACACTACGAGCAGTACTTC. It yields the protein CASSKAQGTGEHYEQYF.

This chain links TRBV24-1 with TRBJ2-3; 9 bases are shared with TRBD1. Per the germline V gene, CDR1 is KGHDR and CDR2 is SFDVKD. V was clipped by 1 base and J by 2 bases; unmatched bases: 15. The CDR3 runs to 20 residues. The CDR3 spells CATSDFCRDRDHPTTDTQYF. The DNA of the CDR3 is TGTGCCACCAGTGATTTTTGTCGGGACAGGGACCACCCCACCACAGATACGCAGTATTTT.

The chain has TRBV7-2 and TRBJ1-4, with D perhaps matching TRBD1 (5 bases). The germline V gene encodes CDR1 SGHTA and CDR2 FQGNSA. The CDR3 covers 16 residues. Trimming removed 2 bases at V and 0 bases at J, with 10 bases between. In DNA form, the CDR3 reads TGTGCCAGCAGCTTATGGGGGGTCCCAACTAATGAAAAACTGTTTTTT. It yields the protein CASSLWGVPTNEKLFF.

The rearrangement joins TRBV2 to TRBJ2-1; 12 nucleotides align to TRBD2. The CDR3 spans 14 residues. The V and J ends lost 7 bases and 8 bases, in that order; junction bases with no gene match: 6. CDR1 is SNHLY and CDR2 is FYNNEI in the germline V gene. The CDR3, as DNA: TGTGCCAGCACGCCGGGACTAGCGGGCGATGAGCAGTTCTTC. It is translated as CASTPGLAGDEQFF.

The chain's CDR3 is CAWSLHDRDGDYGYTF. Written as DNA, the CDR3 is TGTGCCTGGAGTCTACACGACAGGGATGGTGACTATGGCTACACCTTC. The chain combines TRBV30 with TRBJ1-2; 7 positions agree with TRBD1. Trimming cost V 2 bases and J 3 bases; bases outside gene matches: 12. Germline lookup yields CDR1 GTSNPN and CDR2 SVGIG (reference sequence). This CDR3 is 16 amino acids long. The full variable domain, with the rest looked up from reference TRBV30 and TRBJ1-2, is SQTIHQWPATLVQPVGSPLSLECTVEGTSNPNLYWYRQAAGRGLQLLFYSVGIGQISSEVPQNLSASRPQDRQFILSSKKLLLSDSGFYLCAWSLHDRDGDYGYTFGSGTRLTVV.

This sequence joins TRBV18 and TRBJ1-5, with D maybe TRBD1 (5 bases). The V gene lost 1 base and the J gene lost 5 bases, with 6 bases spanning the gap. The CDR3 spans 13 residues. The germline CDR1 and CDR2 sequences are KGHSH and LQKENI. Here the CDR3 DNA reads TGTGCCAGCTCACCACGGGGGGATCAGCCCCAGCATTTT. Translation gives CASSPRGDQPQHF.

The chain recombines TRBV7-6 with TRBJ1-4; 12 positions match TRBD1. Germline V CDR1 and CDR2: SGHVS, FNYEAQ. The trim removed 5 bases at V and 4 bases at J, leaving 11 bases unmatched. The length of the CDR3 is 18 residues. CDR3 nucleotide sequence: TGTGCCAGCAGCCGCGGTGGGACAGGGGGCGATCTTAATGAAAAACTGTTTTTT. Translated: CASSRGGTGGDLNEKLFF. Complete variable domain (other parts from reference TRBV7-6 and TRBJ1-4): GAGVSQSPRYKVTKRGQDVALRCDPISGHVSLYWYRQALGQGPEFLTYFNYEAQQDKSGLPNDRFSAERPEGSISTLTIQRTEQRDSAMYRCASSRGGTGGDLNEKLFFGSGTQLSVL.

The rearrangement links TRBV18 to TRBJ2-7, with D possibly TRBD2 on 5 matching bases. The CDR3 spans 15 residues. V lost 6 bases, J lost 3 bases, and 18 bases lay in between. Germline values: CDR1 KGHSH, CDR2 LQKENI. The chain's CDR3 is CASSEIFVGSYEQYF. The CDR3 DNA sequence: TGTGCCAGCTCCGAAATTTTCGTGGGGAGCTACGAGCAGTACTTC.

V gene TRBV10-2 combines with J gene TRBJ2-5, with unresolved D. The germline gives CDR1 WSHSY, CDR2 SAAADI. V gave up 3 bases and J gave up 1 base, with 6 bases separating them. CDR3 size: 13 residues. Here the CDR3 DNA reads TGCGCCAGCAGTGAAATACTCCAAGAGACCCAGTACTTC. Translating gives CASSEILQETQYF.

This rearrangement joins TRBV4-2 to TRBJ2-1; 15 bases match TRBD2. The V gene end was trimmed by 4 bases and the J gene end by 5 bases; junction bases not matched to a gene: 12. This CDR3 is built from 19 residues. Per germline, CDR1 LGHNA and CDR2 YNFKEQ. The DNA for the CDR3 is TGTGCCAGCAGCCTTTTCGCCCCGGGACTAGCGGGGGGTCACAATGAGCAGTTCTTC. Amino acids: CASSLFAPGLAGGHNEQFF.

This chain uses TRBV29-1 with TRBJ1-1; D possibly corresponds to TRBD1 (5 bases). The CDR3 sequence is 14 residues long. Trimming cost V 0 bases and J 4 bases, with 12 bases left between them. Germline CDR1 SQVTM, CDR2 ANQGSEA. CDR3 bases: TGCAGCGTTGAAGAAGCAGGGCGTGGCACTGAAGCTTTCTTT. Its translation is CSVEEAGRGTEAFF. Filled out from reference TRBV29-1 and TRBJ1-1, the complete variable domain reads SAVISQKPSRDICQRGTSLTIQCQVDSQVTMMFWYRQQPGQSLTLIATANQGSEATYESGFVIDKFPISRPNLTFSTLTVSNMSPEDSSIYLCSVEEAGRGTEAFFGQGTRLTVV.

DNA for the CDR3: TGTGCCAGCCTGACAGGTCTGACTGGAAACACCATATATTTT. Encoded protein: CASLTGLTGNTIYF. The chain uses TRBV6-5 and TRBJ1-3; D might be TRBD1 (6 bases). The CDR3 is made up of 14 amino acids. V gave up 8 bases and J gave up 2 bases, with 13 bases separating them. Germline V gene sequence: CDR1 MNHEY, CDR2 SVGAGI.

This clone was seen only a few times. This chain uses TRBV19 with TRBJ1-4, with 8 bases aligning to TRBD1. Germline values: CDR1 LNHDA, CDR2 SQIVND (reference sequence). V lost 5 bases and J lost 6; bases outside the gene matches: 8. There are 15 residues in the CDR3. This chain's CDR3 is CASSLTGGHDEKLFF. The CDR3 bases are TGTGCCAGTAGTTTAACAGGGGGTCACGATGAAAAACTGTTTTTT. Using reference TRBV19 and TRBJ1-4 for the parts outside the CDR3, the full variable domain is DGGITQSPKYLFRKEGQNVTLSCEQNLNHDAMYWYRQDPGQGLRLIYYSQIVNDFQKGDIAEGYSVSREKKESFPLTVTSAQKNPTAFYLCASSLTGGHDEKLFFGSGTQLSVL.

This clone appeared a single time. Other DNA variants within this sample encode the same CDR3. This chain connects TRBV5-1 to TRBJ2-3; 10 bases fit TRBD2. CDR3 length equals 14 residues. The trim removed 2 bases at V and 4 bases at J, leaving 1 base unmatched. Per germline, CDR1 SGHRS and CDR2 YFSETQ. Here the CDR3 reads CASSLAGGADTQYF. As DNA, the CDR3 is TGCGCCAGCAGCTTAGCGGGAGGGGCAGATACGCAGTATTTT.

This clone appeared a few times. V and J are TRBV4-3 and TRBJ2-7; 7 bases align to TRBD2. The V gene end was trimmed by 6 bases and the J gene end by 0 bases; junction bases not matched to a gene: 5. The CDR3 totals 14 residues. Germline V gene data show CDR1 as LGHNA and CDR2 as YSLEER. CDR3 DNA sequence: TGCGCCAGCAGTACGTGGACTAGCTCCTACGAGCAGTACTTC. It translates to CASSTWTSSYEQYF.

CDR3 protein: CASRDRGHGEQYF. Here the CDR3 DNA reads TGTGCCAGCAGGGACAGGGGGCACGGCGAGCAGTACTTC. The rearrangement uses TRBV6-5 and TRBJ2-7; 11 nucleotides line up with TRBD1. This CDR3 region has 13 residues. Germline CDR1 MNHEY, CDR2 SVGAGI. V dropped 6 bases and J dropped 6; count of bases not matched to a gene: 4.

The CDR3, as DNA: TGTGCCACCAGCAGAGGTATTGACCGAGGAGAGACCCAGTACTTC. Translation gives CATSRGIDRGETQYF. The V and J genes are TRBV15 and TRBJ2-5; D is unclear. CDR1 LNHNV and CDR2 YYDKDF come from the germline V gene (reference sequence). Trimming pared 1 base from V and 4 bases from J, leaving 13 bases between. This CDR3 spans 15 amino acids.

The chain has TRBV10-3 and TRBJ2-1; 8 nucleotides line up with TRBD2. Germline values: CDR1 ENHRY, CDR2 SYGVKD. CDR3 length: 13 amino acids. Trimming took 6 bases from V and 8 from J; bases not matched to a gene: 6. CDR3 sequence reads: CAIRQRELDEQFF. In nucleotides, the CDR3 is TGTGCCATCAGACAGCGGGAGCTCGATGAGCAGTTCTTC.

The CDR3 here is CASSQAPESPYGYTF. The CDR3 DNA follows: TGTGCCAGCAGCCAAGCACCAGAATCACCGTATGGCTACACCTTC. The rearrangement joins TRBV14 to TRBJ1-2; D is ambiguous. Trimming stripped 1 base from V and 5 bases from J, with 14 bases between. The CDR3 is 15 amino acids. Per the germline V gene, CDR1 is SGHDN and CDR2 is FVKESK.

V usage is TRBV7-9 and J usage is TRBJ1-6; D is uncertain. Germline values: CDR1 SEHNR, CDR2 FQNEAQ (reference sequence). V was pared by 4 bases and J by 6 bases, with 10 bases between. The CDR3 runs to 14 residues. The CDR3 reads CASSSTGSNSPLHF. The CDR3 DNA is TGTGCCAGCAGCTCAACTGGGAGTAATTCACCCCTCCACTTT.

This chain uses TRBV29-1 with TRBJ2-3; D gene unclear. V was clipped by 8 bases and J by 2 bases, with 8 bases between them. The germline V gene encodes CDR1 SQVTM and CDR2 ANQGSEA. CDR3 length: 11 amino acids. CDR3 region: CSPVDTDTQYF. In DNA, the CDR3 is TGCAGCCCTGTAGACACAGATACGCAGTATTTT.

V is TRBV5-4 and J is TRBJ1-4, with 7 bases lining up with TRBD1. V lost 10 bases and J lost 8; bases outside the gene matches: 14. This CDR3 spans 14 amino acids. The V gene's germline CDR1 is SGHNT and CDR2 YYREEE (reference sequence). Written as DNA, the CDR3 is TGTGCCGTAAGAGAAGGGGGCGCCGGGGAAAAACTGTTTTTT. Translating it yields CAVREGGAGEKLFF.